Presented here are 27 T cell receptor beta chains from one specimen sequenced in a study of beta chain features in type 1 diabetes. Every isolated RNA sample was fully reverse transcribed, so sequencing captured expressed TCRB transcripts. Here immunoSEQ multiplex PCR was the method, and the copy in TCRdb shows in-frame clones only, minus some. The sample contains under 450,000 clones, about 15% of which appear only once. The sample comprised naive CD4+ T cells from blood. The receptors were sampled from a young man in good health.

The CDR3 sequence is CASSSGLADTGELFF. The DNA of the CDR3 is TGTGCCAGCAGCTCGGGACTAGCGGACACCGGGGAGCTGTTTTTT. The V and J genes are TRBV13 and TRBJ2-2, with 11 bases lining up with TRBD2. CDR3 length: 15 residues. Germline V gene lookup returns CDR1 PRHDT and CDR2 FYEKMQ (reference sequence). Trimming removed 4 bases from V and 3 bases from J; junction bases left unmatched: 1.

V usage is TRBV7-6 and J usage is TRBJ2-5, with 7 positions matching TRBD2. Germline CDR1 and CDR2: SGHVS and FNYEAQ. The CDR3 consists of 14 residues. Trimming took 1 base from V and 4 from J; bases not matched to a gene: 3. CDR3 in amino acids: CASSLGLAGETQYF. The CDR3 coding sequence is TGTGCCAGCAGCTTAGGACTAGCTGGAGAGACCCAGTACTTC.

The chain links TRBV11-3 to TRBJ2-5; no firm D call. The CDR3 has 13 amino acids. V was pared by 1 base and J by 5 bases, with 8 bases between. The germline V gene encodes CDR1 SGHNT and CDR2 YENEEA. In DNA form, the CDR3 reads TGTGCCAGCAGCTTAGCACTATCGGAGACCCAGTACTTC. This gives the protein CASSLALSETQYF.

This clone was seen only a few times. The rearrangement joins TRBV29-1 to TRBJ2-5, with D maybe TRBD2 (5 bases). The CDR3 spans 15 residues. V lost 3 bases, J lost 1 base, and 15 bases lay in between. Looked up from germline, CDR1 is SQVTM and CDR2 is ANQGSEA. CDR3 amino acids: CSVDGTSGPQETQYF. The CDR3 DNA sequence: TGCAGCGTTGATGGAACTAGTGGCCCCCAAGAGACCCAGTACTTC.

This chain connects TRBV11-2 to TRBJ1-4; D remains unclear. Trimming left V 5 bases short and J 4 bases short, with 5 bases between. Per the germline V gene, CDR1 is SGHAT and CDR2 is FQNNGV. The CDR3 is 12 amino acids. The DNA for the CDR3 is TGTGCCAGCAGCCCCATTAATGAAAAACTGTTTTTT. This codes for CASSPINEKLFF.

This clone appeared a few times. J is TRBJ2-1 and V is TRBV9, with TRBD2 identical over 12 bases. The germline V gene encodes CDR1 SGDLS and CDR2 YYNGEE. Trimming took 0 bases from V and 12 from J; bases not matched to a gene: 7. The length of the CDR3 is 15 residues. DNA of the CDR3: TGTGCCAGCAGCGTAGTATCCCCTAGCGGGGGGGTGCAGTTCTTC. This translates into CASSVVSPSGGVQFF.

The sample holds a few counts of this clone. V usage is TRBV5-4 and J usage is TRBJ1-6; D ambiguous. Germline CDR1 is SGHNT and CDR2 is YYREEE (reference sequence). The CDR3 consists of 15 residues. V shed 0 bases and J shed 7 bases, with 11 bases lying between them. The DNA for the CDR3 is TGTGCCAGCAGCTTGGGCAGGTCATGGAATTCACCCCTCCACTTT. This encodes CASSLGRSWNSPLHF. The full variable domain, its missing parts supplied by reference TRBV5-4 and TRBJ1-6, is ETGVTQSPTHLIKTRGQQVTLRCSSQSGHNTVSWYQQALGQGPQFIFQYYREEENGRGNFPPRFSGLQFPNYSSELNVNALELDDSALYLCASSLGRSWNSPLHFGNGTRLTVT.

V usage is TRBV10-3 and J usage is TRBJ1-2; no firm D call. Germline V gene data show CDR1 as ENHRY and CDR2 as SYGVKD. The V end was cut by 7 bases, the J end by 1 base, with 10 bases between. The CDR3 extends over 13 amino acids. The CDR3 bases are TGTGCCATCACTACGGCCCGTAACTATGGCTACACCTTC. As protein: CAITTARNYGYTF.

V usage is TRBV7-2 and J usage is TRBJ1-2; TRBD1 aligns across 7 bases. This CDR3 has 16 residues. The germline gives CDR1 SGHTA, CDR2 FQGNSA. The junction had 10 bases not matched to a gene; V was cut back by 1 base and J by 5 bases. The DNA of the CDR3 is TGTGCCAGCAGCTTAGAGGCCTCGACAGGGAGATATGGCTACACCTTC. It codes for CASSLEASTGRYGYTF.

In nucleotides, the CDR3 is TGTGCCAGCTCCCACGGGGGGGAGCAGTACGTC. It translates to CASSHGGEQYV. The chain couples TRBV6-5 to TRBJ2-7; TRBD2 matches 7 bases. CDR1 MNHEY and CDR2 SVGAGI come from the germline V gene. V gave up 8 bases and J gave up 7 bases; unmatched junction bases: 5. The CDR3 is 11 residues long.

The V gene is TRBV7-3, the J gene TRBJ1-1; no reliable D call. The CDR3 runs to 14 residues. Trimming took off 2 bases at V and 2 bases at J, with 9 bases between the two ends. Germline CDR1 is SGHTA and CDR2 is FQGTGA. The chain's CDR3 is CASSLAGPNTEAFF. As DNA, the CDR3 is TGTGCCAGCAGCTTAGCAGGCCCAAACACTGAAGCTTTCTTT.

The chain links TRBV9 to TRBJ1-2, with D possibly TRBD1 on 6 matching bases. Between the trimmed V and J ends, which lost 6 bases and 0 bases, there was a span of 12 bases. Per the germline V gene, CDR1 is SGDLS and CDR2 is YYNGEE. The CDR3 totals 14 residues. CDR3 nucleotide sequence: TGTGCCAGCACGAAGAGACAGGCTAACTATGGCTACACCTTC. This sequence encodes CASTKRQANYGYTF.

CDR3 DNA: TGTGCCAGCAGCGTCGGGAGTAGTCAACAAGAGACCCAGTACTTC. Its protein product is CASSVGSSQQETQYF. This chain uses TRBV9 with TRBJ2-5; D is possibly TRBD2 (6 bases). The CDR3 runs to 15 residues. The germline V gene encodes CDR1 SGDLS and CDR2 YYNGEE. Trimming took 2 bases from V and 2 from J, leaving 13 bases between them.

The J gene is TRBJ2-3, the V gene TRBV7-2; the match to TRBD2 covers 7 bases. Trimming took 5 bases from V and 3 from J; bases not matched to a gene: 8. Germline V gene lookup returns CDR1 SGHTA and CDR2 FQGNSA. This CDR3 spans 15 amino acids. The CDR3: CASSRERGQTDTQYF. CDR3 coding DNA: TGTGCCAGCAGCAGGGAGCGGGGTCAAACAGATACGCAGTATTTT.

This chain connects TRBV5-6 to TRBJ1-6, with D unclear. V was cut by 0 bases and J by 6 bases, with 10 bases left in between. This CDR3 is built from 15 residues. Germline V gene lookup returns CDR1 SGHDT and CDR2 YYEEEE. For the CDR3, the DNA is TGTGCCAGCAGCTTGGTGGCGGGAGGTAATTCACCCCTCCACTTT. Its translation: CASSLVAGGNSPLHF.

Concerning this clone itself: Because the CDR3's place on the DNA is in doubt, the DNA is left out and the CDR3 is given as listed by TCRdb. The genes are TRBV9 and TRBJ2-1; the table's D call, TRBD2, was not checked against the DNA. Counting both end residues, the CDR3 totals 17 amino acids. Germline V gene lookup returns CDR1 SGDLS and CDR2 YYNGEE. Here the CDR3 reads CASSLPGQRDFGNEQFF.

The sample holds a few counts of this clone. The chain recombines TRBV18 with TRBJ1-2; 7 nucleotides line up with TRBD1. The CDR3 runs 15 residues. Germline V gene sequence: CDR1 KGHSH, CDR2 LQKENI. V was pared by 3 bases and J by 3 bases, with 7 bases of the junction left unmatched. The CDR3 sequence: CASSPREGADYGYTF. The CDR3 nucleotides read TGTGCCAGCTCACCTCGGGAGGGGGCTGACTATGGCTACACCTTC.

This clone was found a few times. V is TRBV7-9 and J is TRBJ2-7, with 9 bases fitting TRBD2. Trimming cost V 2 bases and J 2 bases; bases outside gene matches: 1. CDR3 length equals 14 residues. The germline gives CDR1 SEHNR, CDR2 FQNEAQ (reference sequence). The DNA of the CDR3 is TGTGCCAGCAGCTTACTAGCGGGGACCTACGAGCAGTACTTC. Protein product: CASSLLAGTYEQYF. Together with reference TRBV7-9 and TRBJ2-7, the CDR3 gives the full variable domain: DTGVSQNPRHKITKRGQNVTFRCDPISEHNRLYWYRQTLGQGPEFLTYFQNEAQLEKSRLLSDRFSAERPKGSFSTLEIQRTEQGDSAMYLCASSLLAGTYEQYFGPGTRLTVT.

A few counts support this clone. The CDR3 sequence: CASSVAGGRQGDEQFF. Written as DNA, the CDR3 is TGTGCCAGCAGCGTAGCCGGGGGCCGACAAGGGGATGAGCAGTTCTTC. V is TRBV9 and J is TRBJ2-1; D tentatively fits TRBD1 or TRBD2 (6 bases each). Deletions cut 0 bases from V and 8 bases from J, with 18 bases between. The V gene's germline CDR1 is SGDLS and CDR2 YYNGEE. This CDR3 spans 16 amino acids. The whole variable domain, remainder taken from reference TRBV9 and TRBJ2-1, is DSGVTQTPKHLITATGQRVTLRCSPRSGDLSVYWYQQSLDQGLQFLIQYYNGEERAKGNILERFSAQQFPDLHSELNLSSLELGDSALYFCASSVAGGRQGDEQFFGPGTRLTVL.

The chain combines TRBV7-8 with TRBJ2-1; TRBD2 agrees at 9 bases. This CDR3 is built from 16 residues. Trimming at V came to 5 bases and at J to 3 bases, leaving 8 bases not matched to a gene. CDR1 SGHVS and CDR2 FQNEAQ come from the germline V gene. The CDR3 DNA follows: TGTGCCAGCAGCGTACAAGCGGGGGGTCACTACAATGAGCAGTTCTTC. Protein product: CASSVQAGGHYNEQFF.

J is TRBJ2-3 and V is TRBV29-1; D may match TRBD1 or TRBD2 (7 bases each). Trimming pared 7 bases from V and 2 bases from J, leaving 10 bases between. CDR3 size: 12 residues. Per germline, CDR1 SQVTM and CDR2 ANQGSEA. The CDR3 loop reads CSGEGATDTQYF. Written as DNA, the CDR3 is TGCAGCGGGGAGGGGGCCACAGATACGCAGTATTTT.

The table lists this clone with a few counts. The chain combines TRBV14 with TRBJ2-6; D gene uncertain. The CDR3 contains 15 residues. Germline assignment: CDR1 SGHDN and CDR2 FVKESK. Trimming shortened V by 4 bases and J by 2 bases, and 9 bases separated the two germline ends. The CDR3, as DNA: TGTGCCAGCAGCCTCGGCGGACCTGGGGCCAACGTCCTGACTTTC. It codes for CASSLGGPGANVLTF.

The rearrangement uses TRBV2 and TRBJ2-3, with D perhaps matching TRBD2 (5 bases). CDR3 size: 14 residues. Trimming removed 2 bases at V and 4 bases at J, with 10 bases between. Germline CDR1 reads SNHLY; CDR2 reads FYNNEI. CDR3 in DNA: TGTGCCAGCAGTGAATCCGGGGTCGCAGATACGCAGTATTTT. It encodes CASSESGVADTQYF.

This clone showed up just a few times. This chain joins TRBV7-2 and TRBJ2-6; D remains unclear. The germline V and J ends were trimmed by 5 bases and 1 base, with 12 bases remaining between them. Germline V CDR1 and CDR2: SGHTA, FQGNSA. The CDR3 length is 16 residues. The CDR3 DNA follows: TGTGCCAGCAGCCCCCTGTCAAGATCTGGGGCCAACGTCCTGACTTTC. Translated, it gives CASSPLSRSGANVLTF.

CDR3 coding DNA: TGCGCCAGCAGCTTGGATCTGGGGGAGGGGTCACCCCTCCACTTT. The encoded protein is CASSLDLGEGSPLHF. V and J are TRBV5-1 and TRBJ1-6, with D perhaps matching TRBD1 (5 bases). The CDR3 has 15 residues. Per germline, CDR1 SGHRS and CDR2 YFSETQ. V lost 0 bases and J lost 10, with 14 bases in between.

V is TRBV12-5 and J is TRBJ2-7; D may correspond to TRBD1 or TRBD2 (5 bases each). The CDR3 has 15 residues. V lost 1 base, J lost 5 bases, and 15 bases lay in between. Germline lookup yields CDR1 LGHNT and CDR2 FRNRAP. CDR3 loop: CASGLGTLGTNEQYV. Here the CDR3 DNA reads TGTGCTAGTGGTTTGGGCACTTTGGGGACCAACGAGCAGTACGTC.

This clone was detected a few times. J is TRBJ2-7 and V is TRBV23-1, with TRBD1 matching 9 bases. TRBV23-1 qualifies as an ORF whose function is uncertain. The CDR3 has 18 residues. Losses at the gene ends were 4 bases for V and 7 bases for J; bases not matched to a gene: 20. The CDR3 sequence is CASSPGQGTWGCITEQYV. CDR3 in DNA: TGCGCCAGCAGTCCCGGACAGGGGACTTGGGGCTGCATTACGGAGCAGTACGTC.